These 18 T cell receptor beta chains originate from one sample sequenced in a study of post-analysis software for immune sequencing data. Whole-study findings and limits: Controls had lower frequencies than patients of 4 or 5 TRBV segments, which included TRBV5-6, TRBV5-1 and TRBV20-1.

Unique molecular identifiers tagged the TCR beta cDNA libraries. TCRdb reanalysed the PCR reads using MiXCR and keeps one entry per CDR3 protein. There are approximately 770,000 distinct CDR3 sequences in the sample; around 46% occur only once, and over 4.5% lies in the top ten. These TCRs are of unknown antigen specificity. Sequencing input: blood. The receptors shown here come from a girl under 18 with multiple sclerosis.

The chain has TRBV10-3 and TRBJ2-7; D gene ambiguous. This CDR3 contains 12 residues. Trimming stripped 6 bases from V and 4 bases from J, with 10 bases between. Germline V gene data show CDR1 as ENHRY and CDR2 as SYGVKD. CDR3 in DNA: TGTGCCATCAGCGATATGAAGTACGAGCAGTACTTC. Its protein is CAISDMKYEQYF.

For the CDR3, the DNA is TGTGCCAGCAGTTTATCCCCAGACAGGGGGCACTCCTACGAGCAGTACTTC. Amino acid sequence: CASSLSPDRGHSYEQYF. The genes are TRBV28 and TRBJ2-7; 10 nucleotides line up with TRBD1. V was pared by 1 base and J by 0 bases, with 6 bases of the junction left unmatched. CDR1 is MDHEN, CDR2 SYDVKM, per germline. The CDR3 runs 17 residues.

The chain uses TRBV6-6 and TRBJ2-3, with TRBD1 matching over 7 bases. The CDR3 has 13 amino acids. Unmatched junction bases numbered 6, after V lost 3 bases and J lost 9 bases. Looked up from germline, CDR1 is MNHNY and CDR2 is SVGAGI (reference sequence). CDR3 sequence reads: CASSYLQTGTQYF. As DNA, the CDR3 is TGTGCCAGCAGTTATCTGCAGACAGGGACGCAGTATTTT.

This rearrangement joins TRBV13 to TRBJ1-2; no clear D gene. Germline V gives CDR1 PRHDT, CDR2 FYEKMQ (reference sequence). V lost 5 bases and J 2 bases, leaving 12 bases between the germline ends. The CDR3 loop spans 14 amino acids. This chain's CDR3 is CASSQTRVNYGYTF. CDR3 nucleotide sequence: TGTGCCAGCAGCCAGACCCGGGTCAACTATGGCTACACCTTC.

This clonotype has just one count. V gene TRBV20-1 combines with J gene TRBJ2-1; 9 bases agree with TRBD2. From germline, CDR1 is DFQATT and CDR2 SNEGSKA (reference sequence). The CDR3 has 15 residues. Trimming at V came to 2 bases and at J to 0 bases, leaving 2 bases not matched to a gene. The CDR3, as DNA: TGCAGTGCTAGACTAGCGGGATTCTCCTACAATGAGCAGTTCTTC. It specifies CSARLAGFSYNEQFF.

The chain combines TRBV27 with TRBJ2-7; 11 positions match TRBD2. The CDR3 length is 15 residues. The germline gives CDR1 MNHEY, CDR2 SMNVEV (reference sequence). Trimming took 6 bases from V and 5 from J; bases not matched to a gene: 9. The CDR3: CASSPLGLAEDEQYF. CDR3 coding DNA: TGTGCCAGCAGCCCCCTGGGACTAGCGGAGGACGAGCAGTACTTC.

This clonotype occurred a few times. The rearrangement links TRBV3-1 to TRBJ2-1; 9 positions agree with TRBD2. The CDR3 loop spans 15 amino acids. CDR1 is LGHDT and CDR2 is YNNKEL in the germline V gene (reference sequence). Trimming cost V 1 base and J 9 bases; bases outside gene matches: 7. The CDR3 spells CASSQAPLTSGEQFF. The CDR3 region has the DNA TGTGCCAGCAGCCAAGCCCCTTTGACTAGCGGTGAGCAGTTCTTC.

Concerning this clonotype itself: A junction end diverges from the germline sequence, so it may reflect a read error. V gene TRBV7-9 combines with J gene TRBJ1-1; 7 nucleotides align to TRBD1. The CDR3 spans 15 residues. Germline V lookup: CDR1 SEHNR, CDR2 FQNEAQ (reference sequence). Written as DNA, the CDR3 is TGTGCCGGCAGCCTATCGACAGGGCGAGGGACTGAAGCTTTCTTT. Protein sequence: CAGSLSTGRGTEAFF.

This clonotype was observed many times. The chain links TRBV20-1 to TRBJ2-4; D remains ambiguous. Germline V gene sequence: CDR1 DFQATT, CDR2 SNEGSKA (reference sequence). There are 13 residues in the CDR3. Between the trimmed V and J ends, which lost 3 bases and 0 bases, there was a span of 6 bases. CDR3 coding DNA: TGCAGTGCTAGTTGGCGAGCCAAAAACATTCAGTACTTC. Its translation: CSASWRAKNIQYF.

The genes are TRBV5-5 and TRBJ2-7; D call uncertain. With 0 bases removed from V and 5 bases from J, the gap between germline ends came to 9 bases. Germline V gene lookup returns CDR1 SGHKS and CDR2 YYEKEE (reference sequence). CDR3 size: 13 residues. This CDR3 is CASSLAGFDEQYF. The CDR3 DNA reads TGTGCCAGCAGCTTGGCCGGTTTCGACGAGCAGTACTTC.

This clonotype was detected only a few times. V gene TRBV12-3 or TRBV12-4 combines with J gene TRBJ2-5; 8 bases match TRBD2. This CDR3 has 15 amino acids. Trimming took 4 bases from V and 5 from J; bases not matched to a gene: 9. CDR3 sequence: CASSSPRGLVETQYF. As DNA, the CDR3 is TGTGCCAGCAGTTCCCCTCGGGGACTAGTGGAGACCCAGTACTTC.

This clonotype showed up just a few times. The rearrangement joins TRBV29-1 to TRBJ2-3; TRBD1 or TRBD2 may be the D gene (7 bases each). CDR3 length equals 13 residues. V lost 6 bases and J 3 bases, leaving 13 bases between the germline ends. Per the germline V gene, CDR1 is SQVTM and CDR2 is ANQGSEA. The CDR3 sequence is CSVSRGGTDTQYF. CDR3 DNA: TGCAGCGTATCCAGGGGGGGGACAGATACGCAGTATTTT.

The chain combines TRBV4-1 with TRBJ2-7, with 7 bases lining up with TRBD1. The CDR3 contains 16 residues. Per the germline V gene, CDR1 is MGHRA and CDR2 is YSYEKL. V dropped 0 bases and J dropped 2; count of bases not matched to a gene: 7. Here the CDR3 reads CASSQDRGGSPYEQYF. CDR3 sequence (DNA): TGCGCCAGCAGCCAAGATAGAGGGGGCTCCCCCTACGAGCAGTACTTC.

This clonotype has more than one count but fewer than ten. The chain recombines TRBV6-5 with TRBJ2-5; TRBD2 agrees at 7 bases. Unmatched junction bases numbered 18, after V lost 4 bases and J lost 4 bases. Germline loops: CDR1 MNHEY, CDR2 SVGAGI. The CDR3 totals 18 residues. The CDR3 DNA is TGTGCCAGCAGTTCCCCCCGGGTTGACGAGTGGGGGGGAGAGACCCAGTACTTC. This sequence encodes CASSSPRVDEWGGETQYF.

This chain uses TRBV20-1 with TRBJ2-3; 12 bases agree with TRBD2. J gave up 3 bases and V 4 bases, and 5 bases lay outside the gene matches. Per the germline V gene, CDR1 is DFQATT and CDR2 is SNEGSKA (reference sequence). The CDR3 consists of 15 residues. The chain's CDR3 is CSAIALAGGTDTQYF. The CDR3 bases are TGCAGTGCTATCGCGCTAGCGGGAGGGACAGATACGCAGTATTTT.

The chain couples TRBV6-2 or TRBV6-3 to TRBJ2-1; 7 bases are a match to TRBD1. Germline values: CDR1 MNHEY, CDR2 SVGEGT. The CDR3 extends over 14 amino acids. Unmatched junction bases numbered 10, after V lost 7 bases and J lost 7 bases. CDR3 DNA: TGTGCCAGCAACTACAGACAGGGCGGGAATGAGCAGTTCTTC. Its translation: CASNYRQGGNEQFF.

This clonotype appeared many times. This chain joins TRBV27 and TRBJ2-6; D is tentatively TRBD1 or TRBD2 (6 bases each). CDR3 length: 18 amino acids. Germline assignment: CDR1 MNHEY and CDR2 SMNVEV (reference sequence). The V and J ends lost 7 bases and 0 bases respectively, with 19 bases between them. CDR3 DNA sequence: TGTGCCAGCACCAAGCGGGCAGGGGCCCCCTCTGGGGCCAACGTCCTGACTTTC. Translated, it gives CASTKRAGAPSGANVLTF.

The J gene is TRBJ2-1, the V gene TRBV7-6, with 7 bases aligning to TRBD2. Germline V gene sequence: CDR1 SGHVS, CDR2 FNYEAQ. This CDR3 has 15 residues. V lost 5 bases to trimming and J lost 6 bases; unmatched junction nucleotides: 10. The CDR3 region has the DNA TGTGCCAGCAGCCCGTGGGGGGAGGGGAGCAATGAGCAGTTCTTC. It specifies CASSPWGEGSNEQFF.